The 13 T cell receptor beta chains reported below all come from one sample, sequenced in a study of neurological immune-mediated disorders. TCRdb used MiXCR to reprocess the 5' RACE reads, holding one entry per CDR3 protein. In the table there are about 50,000 distinct CDR3 sequences, about 15% of which are singletons. Material: PBMCs. These receptor sequences come from a man in his 60s in good health.

The sample holds many counts of this clonotype. The chain is built from TRBV7-2 and TRBJ2-1; TRBD2 matches at 7 bases. CDR3 length: 13 residues. The germline V gene has CDR1 SGHTA and CDR2 FQGNSA. V trimming: 5 bases; J trimming: 4 bases; junction bases outside the gene matches: 2. The CDR3: CASSGGLYNEQFF. The DNA for the CDR3 is TGTGCCAGCAGCGGGGGACTATACAATGAGCAGTTCTTC.

The chain employs TRBV28 and TRBJ2-7; D is perhaps TRBD1 (6 bases). Germline lookup yields CDR1 MDHEN and CDR2 SYDVKM. This CDR3 is 14 amino acids long. V was clipped by 7 bases and J by 3 bases, with 16 bases between them. CDR3 in DNA: TGTGCCAGCACCCTGGGGGCTAGTCGCTACGAGCAGTACTTC. Translation: CASTLGASRYEQYF.

Regarding this clonotype: This may arise from a read error, as a much more abundant clone is one base away. The rearrangement joins TRBV3-1 to TRBJ2-1; D unclear. Germline values: CDR1 LGHDT, CDR2 YNNKEL (reference sequence). Trimming cost V 4 bases and J 4 bases, with 20 bases left between them. CDR3 size: 17 residues. CDR3 sequence (DNA): TGTGCCAGCAGCCTAGGCCCCTCTAGGACCTTATACAATGAGCAGTTCTTC. This translates into CASSLGPSRTLYNEQFF.

A note on this clonotype: This could be a read error, since a much larger clone is one nucleotide away. This chain connects TRBV28 to TRBJ2-1, with 9 bases identical to TRBD2. This CDR3 has 13 residues. V lost 4 bases and J lost 9; bases outside the gene matches: 4. Germline V gene sequence: CDR1 MDHEN, CDR2 SYDVKM. This chain's CDR3 is CASSWVTSGEQFF. CDR3 sequence (DNA): TGTGCCAGCAGTTGGGTGACTAGCGGTGAGCAGTTCTTC.

This clonotype was observed many times. The J gene is TRBJ2-7, the V gene TRBV28; D is possibly TRBD1 (6 bases). Trimming stripped 4 bases from V and 11 bases from J, with 15 bases between. The CDR3 extends over 12 amino acids. Germline CDR1 and CDR2: MDHEN and SYDVKM. The DNA of the CDR3 is TGTGCCAGCAGTTCATCTGGACAGATTAAGTACTTC. It codes for CASSSSGQIKYF.

The chain employs TRBV5-1 and TRBJ1-3, with D possibly matching TRBD1 (6 bases). V was pared by 0 bases and J by 4 bases, with 14 bases between. The CDR3 is 16 amino acids. Germline V gene lookup returns CDR1 SGHRS and CDR2 YFSETQ. CDR3 sequence reads: CASSLAPGATGNTIYF. The CDR3 region has the DNA TGCGCCAGCAGCTTGGCTCCGGGGGCGACGGGAAACACCATATATTTT.

This clonotype was picked up many times. This chain joins TRBV27 and TRBJ1-1; tentative D call: TRBD1 (6 bases). Germline-derived CDR1 and CDR2 are MNHEY and SMNVEV (reference sequence). Trimming pared 7 bases from V and 1 base from J, leaving 10 bases between. The CDR3 sequence is 13 residues long. The CDR3 loop reads CASIGDKNTEAFF. DNA of the CDR3: TGTGCCAGCATTGGGGACAAGAACACTGAAGCTTTCTTT.

This clonotype was counted ten times or more. The V gene is TRBV18, the J gene TRBJ2-7; D is perhaps TRBD1 (5 bases). Germline V gives CDR1 KGHSH, CDR2 LQKENI. Trimming stripped 3 bases from V and 3 bases from J, with 6 bases between. The CDR3 contains 12 residues. In nucleotides, the CDR3 is TGTGCCAGCTCACCCGACAGCTACGAGCAGTACTTC. Protein sequence: CASSPDSYEQYF.

This clonotype came up a few times. This chain connects TRBV12-3 or TRBV12-4 to TRBJ1-4; TRBD1 might be the D (6 bases). The CDR3 length is 16 residues. V was cut by 5 bases and J by 8 bases, with 21 bases left in between. CDR3 residues: CASSLGWGQGNEKLFF. The CDR3 DNA reads as TGTGCCAGCAGTCTAGGGTGGGGGCAGGGGAACGAAAAACTGTTTTTT.

This clonotype was recorded at least ten times. V is TRBV12-3 or TRBV12-4 and J is TRBJ2-7; D perhaps matches TRBD1 (6 bases). Trimming shortened V by 3 bases and J by 3 bases, and 12 bases separated the two germline ends. There are 14 residues in the CDR3. The CDR3 loop reads CASSFSVRGYEQYF. DNA of the CDR3: TGTGCCAGCAGTTTTAGCGTCAGGGGCTACGAGCAGTACTTC.

In this sample, this clonotype turned up many times. The V and J genes are TRBV5-1 and TRBJ2-2; 10 nucleotides match TRBD1. This CDR3 has 15 residues. With 5 bases clipped from V and 5 bases from J, the junction kept 6 bases outside the gene matches. Germline CDR1 and CDR2: SGHRS and YFSETQ. The CDR3 loop reads CASSSGTGETGELFF. For the CDR3, the DNA is TGCGCCAGCAGTTCCGGGACAGGGGAGACCGGGGAGCTGTTTTTT.

This clonotype has a count of ten or more. The rearrangement links TRBV10-3 to TRBJ2-1; 7 bases fit TRBD1. The germline CDR1 and CDR2 sequences are ENHRY and SYGVKD. V shed 6 bases, J shed 5 bases, and the junction held 4 bases outside the gene matches. The CDR3 covers 13 residues. The CDR3 region has the DNA TGTGCCATCAGCTCCGGGACAGACAATGAGCAGTTCTTC. This gives the protein CAISSGTDNEQFF.

Regarding this clonotype: A much larger clone sits a single nucleotide away, making a read error possible. The gene calls are TRBV24-1 and TRBJ2-2, with 9 bases matching TRBD2. The V gene end was trimmed by 8 bases and the J gene end by 7 bases; junction bases not matched to a gene: 4. The germline CDR1 and CDR2 sequences are KGHDR and SFDVKD. This CDR3 has 13 amino acids. The CDR3 DNA sequence: TGTGCCACCACGGATAGCGGGAGCGGGGAGCTGTTTTTT. This encodes CATTDSGSGELFF.